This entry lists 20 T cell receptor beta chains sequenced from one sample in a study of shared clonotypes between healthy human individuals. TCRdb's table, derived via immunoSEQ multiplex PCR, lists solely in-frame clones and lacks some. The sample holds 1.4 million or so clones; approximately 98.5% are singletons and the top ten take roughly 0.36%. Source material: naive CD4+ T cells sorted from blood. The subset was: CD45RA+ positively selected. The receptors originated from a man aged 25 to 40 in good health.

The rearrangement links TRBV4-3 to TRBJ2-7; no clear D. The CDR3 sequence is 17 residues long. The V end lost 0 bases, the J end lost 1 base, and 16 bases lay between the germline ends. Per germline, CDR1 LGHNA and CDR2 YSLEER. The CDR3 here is CASSQDFRAAASYEQYF. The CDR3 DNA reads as TGCGCCAGCAGCCAAGATTTTAGGGCGGCCGCATCCTACGAGCAGTACTTC.

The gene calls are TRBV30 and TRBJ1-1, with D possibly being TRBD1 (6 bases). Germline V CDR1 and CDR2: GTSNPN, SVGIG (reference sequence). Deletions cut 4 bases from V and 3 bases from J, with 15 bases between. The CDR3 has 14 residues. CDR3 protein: CAWIRQAWDTEAFF. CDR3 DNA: TGTGCCTGGATTAGACAGGCATGGGACACTGAAGCTTTCTTT.

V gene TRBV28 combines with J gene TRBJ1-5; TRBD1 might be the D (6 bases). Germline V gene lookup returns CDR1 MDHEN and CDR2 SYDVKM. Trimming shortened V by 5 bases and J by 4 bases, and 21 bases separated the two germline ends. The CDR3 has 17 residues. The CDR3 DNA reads TGTGCCAGCAGTCTCTTGGGGGCAACAAGCTCAAATCAGCCCCAGCATTTT. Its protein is CASSLLGATSSNQPQHF.

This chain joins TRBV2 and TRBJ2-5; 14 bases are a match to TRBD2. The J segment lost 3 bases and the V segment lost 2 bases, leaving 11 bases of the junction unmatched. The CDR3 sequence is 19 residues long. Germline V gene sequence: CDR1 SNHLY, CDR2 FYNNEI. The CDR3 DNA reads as TGTGCCAGCAGTGAATATTGGACTAGCGGGAGGCCGGGGGAAGAGACCCAGTACTTC. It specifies CASSEYWTSGRPGEETQYF. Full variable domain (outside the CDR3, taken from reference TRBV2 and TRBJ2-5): EPEVTQTPSHQVTQMGQEVILRCVPISNHLYFYWYRQILGQKVEFLVSFYNNEISEKSEIFDDQFSVERPDGSNFTLKIRSTKLEDSAMYFCASSEYWTSGRPGEETQYFGPGTRLLVL.

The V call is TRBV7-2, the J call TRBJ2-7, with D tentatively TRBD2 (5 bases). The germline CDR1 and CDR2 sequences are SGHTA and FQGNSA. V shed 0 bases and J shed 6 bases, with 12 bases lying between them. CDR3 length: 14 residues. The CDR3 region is CASSLAGASGEQYF. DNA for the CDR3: TGTGCCAGCAGCTTAGCGGGAGCTTCTGGCGAGCAGTACTTC.

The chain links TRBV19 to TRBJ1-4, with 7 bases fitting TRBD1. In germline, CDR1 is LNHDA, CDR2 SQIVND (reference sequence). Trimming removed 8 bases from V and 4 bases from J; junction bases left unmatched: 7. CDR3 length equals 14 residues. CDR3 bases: TGTGCCAGTGGGGTGACAGGGCTTAATGAAAAACTGTTTTTT. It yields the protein CASGVTGLNEKLFF.

In DNA, the CDR3 is TGTGCCAGCAGGCCGCGGGGCAGGGACTACGAGCAGTACTTC. It specifies CASRPRGRDYEQYF. This sequence joins TRBV5-5 and TRBJ2-7; maybe TRBD2 (6 bases). The germline V and J ends were trimmed by 5 bases and 3 bases, with 15 bases remaining between them. The germline gives CDR1 SGHKS, CDR2 YYEKEE (reference sequence). This CDR3 is 14 amino acids long.

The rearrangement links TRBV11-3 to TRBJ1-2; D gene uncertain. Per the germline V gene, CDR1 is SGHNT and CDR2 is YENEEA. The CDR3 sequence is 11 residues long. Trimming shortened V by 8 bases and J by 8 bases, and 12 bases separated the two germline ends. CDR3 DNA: TGTGCCAGCCGCGCAGGAAGAGGCTACACCTTC. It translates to CASRAGRGYTF.

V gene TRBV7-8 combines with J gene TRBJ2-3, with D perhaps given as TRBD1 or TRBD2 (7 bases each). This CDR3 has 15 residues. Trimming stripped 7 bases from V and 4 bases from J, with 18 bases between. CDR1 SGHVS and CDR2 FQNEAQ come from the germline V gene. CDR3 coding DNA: TGTGCCAGCATCCATAGCAGGGGGAGGGCAGATACGCAGTATTTT. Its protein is CASIHSRGRADTQYF.

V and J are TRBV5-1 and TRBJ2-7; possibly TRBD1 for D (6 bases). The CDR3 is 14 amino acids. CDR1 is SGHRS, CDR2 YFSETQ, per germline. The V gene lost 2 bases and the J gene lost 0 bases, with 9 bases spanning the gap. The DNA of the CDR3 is TGCGCCAGCAGCTTCGACAGGTACTCCTACGAGCAGTACTTC. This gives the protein CASSFDRYSYEQYF.

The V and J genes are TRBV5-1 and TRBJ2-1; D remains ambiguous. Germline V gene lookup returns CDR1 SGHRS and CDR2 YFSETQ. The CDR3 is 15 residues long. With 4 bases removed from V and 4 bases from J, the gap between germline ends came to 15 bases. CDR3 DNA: TGCGCCAGCAGCCTTGATAACCCATTTTACAATGAGCAGTTCTTC. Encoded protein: CASSLDNPFYNEQFF.

CDR3 bases: TGTGCCAGCAGCCGTCTGGGAGTGACAGGACAAGAGACCCAGTACTTC. Translating gives CASSRLGVTGQETQYF. The chain carries TRBV7-7 and TRBJ2-5; D is possibly TRBD1 (6 bases). The germline gives CDR1 SSHAT, CDR2 FNYEAQ (reference sequence). Trimming removed 5 bases at V and 2 bases at J, with 18 bases between. The CDR3 extends over 16 amino acids.

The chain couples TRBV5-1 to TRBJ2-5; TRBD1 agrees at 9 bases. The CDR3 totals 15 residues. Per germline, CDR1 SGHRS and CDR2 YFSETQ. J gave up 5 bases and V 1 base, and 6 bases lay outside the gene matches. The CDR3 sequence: CASSLLQGASETQYF. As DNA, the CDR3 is TGCGCCAGCAGCTTGCTACAGGGGGCATCGGAGACCCAGTACTTC.

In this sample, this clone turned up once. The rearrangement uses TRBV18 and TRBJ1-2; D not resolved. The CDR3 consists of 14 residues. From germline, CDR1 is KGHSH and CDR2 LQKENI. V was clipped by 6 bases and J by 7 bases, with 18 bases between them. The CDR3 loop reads CASSLPGGTGGYTF. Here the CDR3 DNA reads TGTGCCAGCTCTCTCCCCGGCGGAACGGGTGGCTACACCTTC.

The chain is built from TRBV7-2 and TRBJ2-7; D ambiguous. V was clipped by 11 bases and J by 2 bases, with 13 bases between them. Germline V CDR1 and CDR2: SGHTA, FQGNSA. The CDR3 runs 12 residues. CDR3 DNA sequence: TGTGCCCTCCGGACGGGTCCCTACGAGCAGTACTTC. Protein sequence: CALRTGPYEQYF.

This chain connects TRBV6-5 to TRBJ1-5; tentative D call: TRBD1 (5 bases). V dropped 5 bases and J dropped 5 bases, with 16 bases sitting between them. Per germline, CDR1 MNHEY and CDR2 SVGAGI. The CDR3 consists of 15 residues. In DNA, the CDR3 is TGTGCCAGCAGTCAACGGGACGCCAAGTATCAGCCCCAGCATTTT. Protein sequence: CASSQRDAKYQPQHF.

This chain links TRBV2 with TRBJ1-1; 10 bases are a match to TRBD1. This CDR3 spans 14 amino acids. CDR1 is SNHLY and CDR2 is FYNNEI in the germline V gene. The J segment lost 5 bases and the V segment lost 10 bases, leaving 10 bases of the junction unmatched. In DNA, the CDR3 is TGTGCCACCGTGGCCGACAGGGGGCATACTGAAGCTTTCTTT. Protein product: CATVADRGHTEAFF.

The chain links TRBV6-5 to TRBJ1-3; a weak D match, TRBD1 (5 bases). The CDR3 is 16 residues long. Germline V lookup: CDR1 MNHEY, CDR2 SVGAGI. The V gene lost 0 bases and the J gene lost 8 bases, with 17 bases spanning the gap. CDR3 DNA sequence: TGTGCCAGCAGTTACTCGTTGATAAGCCAGGGCCACACCATATATTTT. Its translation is CASSYSLISQGHTIYF.

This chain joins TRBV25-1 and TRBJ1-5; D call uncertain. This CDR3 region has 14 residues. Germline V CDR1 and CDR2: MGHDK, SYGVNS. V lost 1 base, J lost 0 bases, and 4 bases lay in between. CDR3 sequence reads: CASSELDSNQPQHF. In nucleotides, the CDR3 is TGTGCCAGCAGTGAATTAGATAGCAATCAGCCCCAGCATTTT.

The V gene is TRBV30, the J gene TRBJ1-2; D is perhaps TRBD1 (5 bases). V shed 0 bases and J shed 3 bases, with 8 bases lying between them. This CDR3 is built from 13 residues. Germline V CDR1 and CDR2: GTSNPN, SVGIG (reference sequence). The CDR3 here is CAWSVGPYYGYTF. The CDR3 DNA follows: TGTGCCTGGAGTGTGGGGCCGTACTATGGCTACACCTTC.